The 13 T cell receptor beta chains below all came from one sample that was sequenced in a study of identical twins. TCRdb itself ran the 5' RACE reads through MiXCR, one entry per CDR3 protein. The repertoire holds roughly 470,000 distinct CDR3 sequences, approximately 15% seen once, with more than 0.8% in the top ten. This same sample was also taken into another study, of yellow fever vaccine responses in identical twins.

The specimen was CD4+ T cells sorted from blood. These receptor sequences come from a woman aged 18-29 years in good health.

This chain joins TRBV24-1 and TRBJ2-1; the D gene could be TRBD1 or TRBD2 (5 bases each). V lost 4 bases and J 2 bases, leaving 14 bases between the germline ends. CDR3 length: 16 residues. Looked up from germline, CDR1 is KGHDR and CDR2 is SFDVKD. CDR3 DNA sequence: TGTGCCACCAGTGACCCGGGACGCAGAACCTACAATGAGCAGTTCTTC. Amino acid sequence: CATSDPGRRTYNEQFF.

In this sample, this clonotype turned up many times. This chain joins TRBV7-8 and TRBJ1-2; 10 bases agree with TRBD1. V lost 2 bases, J lost 8 bases, and 5 bases stayed unmatched. There are 14 residues in the CDR3. Looked up from germline, CDR1 is SGHVS and CDR2 is FQNEAQ. CDR3 in DNA: TGTGCCAGCAGCTTAATAGGGACAGGGGCAGGCTACACCTTC. Translated: CASSLIGTGAGYTF.

V usage is TRBV12-3 or TRBV12-4 and J usage is TRBJ2-3; unclear D gene. The CDR3 has 14 residues. V shed 5 bases and J shed 8 bases, with 17 bases lying between them. CDR3 nucleotide sequence: TGTGCCAGCAGTCCACCTACGTGGTTTGGTACGCAGTATTTT. Translation gives CASSPPTWFGTQYF.

This clonotype was seen more than once but under ten times. The rearrangement links TRBV4-2 to TRBJ2-2; D tentatively fits TRBD1 or TRBD2 (5 bases each). The CDR3 loop spans 15 amino acids. Germline V gives CDR1 LGHNA, CDR2 YNFKEQ. V lost 1 base, J lost 3 bases, and 9 bases lay in between. The CDR3 loop is CASSQVVGDTGELFF. The CDR3 coding sequence is TGTGCCAGCAGCCAAGTAGTGGGGGACACCGGGGAGCTGTTTTTT.

In its sample, this clonotype was seen a few times. The chain combines TRBV4-3 with TRBJ1-4; 7 nucleotides line up with TRBD1. This CDR3 comprises 15 residues. CDR1 and CDR2 from the germline V gene are LGHNA and YSLEER. V lost 1 base and J lost 4; bases outside the gene matches: 3. The CDR3 DNA reads as TGCGCCAGCAGCCAAGGGACAGGAATTAATGAAAAACTGTTTTTT. This sequence encodes CASSQGTGINEKLFF.

This clonotype appeared many times. V gene TRBV12-3 or TRBV12-4 combines with J gene TRBJ2-1; TRBD2 is a possible D gene (5 bases). Deletions cut 5 bases from V and 3 bases from J, with 5 bases between. The CDR3 is 12 residues long. DNA of the CDR3: TGTGCCAGCAGTAGCGGCTACAATGAGCAGTTCTTC. It yields the protein CASSSGYNEQFF.

This clonotype was observed a handful of times. J is TRBJ2-5 and V is TRBV29-1; D is perhaps TRBD1 (5 bases). The CDR3 runs to 14 residues. CDR1 and CDR2 (germline): SQVTM, ANQGSEA. Trimming removed 6 bases from V and 2 bases from J, with 16 bases in between. The CDR3 sequence is CSVSRAGVQETQYF. CDR3 DNA: TGCAGCGTCTCCAGGGCTGGGGTACAAGAGACCCAGTACTTC.

This clonotype was observed a few times. The chain recombines TRBV28 with TRBJ2-6; the match to TRBD1 covers 11 bases. Germline CDR1 reads MDHEN; CDR2 reads SYDVKM. V shed 7 bases, J shed 0 bases, and the junction held 5 bases outside the gene matches. This CDR3 has 17 amino acids. CDR3 amino acids: CASTPGQGDSGANVLTF. CDR3 DNA sequence: TGTGCCAGCACCCCGGGACAGGGGGACTCTGGGGCCAACGTCCTGACTTTC.

This clonotype has only a few counts. The rearrangement links TRBV5-1 to TRBJ2-1, with D perhaps matching TRBD2 (5 bases). The CDR3 contains 16 residues. Germline-derived CDR1 and CDR2 are SGHRS and YFSETQ. V shed 2 bases and J shed 0 bases, with 12 bases lying between them. CDR3 sequence (DNA): TGCGCCAGCAGCTTATCAGTCACTAGCTCCTACAATGAGCAGTTCTTC. Translated, it gives CASSLSVTSSYNEQFF.

This clonotype was counted between two and nine times. V and J are TRBV19 and TRBJ2-7; a possible D gene is TRBD1 (5 bases). Germline V lookup: CDR1 LNHDA, CDR2 SQIVND (reference sequence). This CDR3 has 14 amino acids. Trimming pared 6 bases from V and 2 bases from J, leaving 14 bases between. CDR3 coding DNA: TGTGCCAGTAGCGACAGATCTCAAACCTACGAGCAGTACTTC. Amino acids: CASSDRSQTYEQYF. Complete variable domain (other parts from reference TRBV19 and TRBJ2-7): DGGITQSPKYLFRKEGQNVTLSCEQNLNHDAMYWYRQDPGQGLRLIYYSQIVNDFQKGDIAEGYSVSREKKESFPLTVTSAQKNPTAFYLCASSDRSQTYEQYFGPGTRLTVT.

This chain connects TRBV7-2 to TRBJ1-1; no firm D call. The ends were cut back, 7 bases at V and 1 base at J, with 13 bases in the middle. The CDR3 length is 14 residues. CDR1 is SGHTA, CDR2 FQGNSA, per germline. The CDR3 reads CASTPLGRNTEAFF. CDR3 nucleotides: TGTGCCAGCACCCCCCTCGGGAGGAACACTGAAGCTTTCTTT.

This clonotype was counted ten times or more. V gene TRBV5-1 combines with J gene TRBJ1-2; 7 bases agree with TRBD1. CDR3 size: 16 residues. Germline V gene sequence: CDR1 SGHRS, CDR2 YFSETQ. V lost 2 bases, J lost 2 bases, and 9 bases stayed unmatched. The CDR3: CASSFTMTGSNYGYTF. The DNA of the CDR3 is TGCGCCAGCAGCTTCACCATGACAGGGTCCAACTATGGCTACACCTTC.

This clonotype was observed a handful of times. The rearrangement joins TRBV6-1 to TRBJ2-7; D unresolved. V was trimmed by 5 bases and J by 3 bases, leaving 11 bases between them. Germline V CDR1 and CDR2: MNHNS, SASEGT. The CDR3 sequence is 13 residues long. CDR3 sequence reads: CASSTEPRYEQYF. The CDR3 DNA is TGTGCCAGCAGTACAGAGCCGCGCTACGAGCAGTACTTC.